This T cell receptor beta chain appears in the sequencing data of a study of CD8+ T cells in alopecia areata. Study in general: Among treated patients, oral tofacitinib was administered at 5 to 10 mg twice daily.

From germline, CDR1 is MGHDK and CDR2 SYGVNS. This CDR3 is built from 18 residues. Deletions cut 0 bases from V and 1 base from J, with 15 bases between. Regarding treatment: oral pan-JAK inhibitor, 5-10 mg twice daily. Whole-study results and caveats: Expanded CD8+ clones among the top 100, and scalp clonality, were significantly decreased by tofacitinib.

Comments on this clone: Its cognate antigen is unknown.

The authors extracted RNA and reverse transcribed it into cDNA as the sequencing template. Repertoires were generated with immunoSEQ multiplex PCR, while TCRdb's copy carries only in-frame clones and drops some. This table has 200,000 to 250,000 clones, about 57% appearing once. This sequence originates from a human donor with alopecia areata. This sample comprised CD4+ T cells sorted from blood, obtained at week 4, from a patient treated with tofacitinib. This chain links TRBV25-1 with TRBJ2-2; D unresolved. The CDR3 DNA reads TGTGCCAGCAGTGAATACTCCCTATCCGAACTGAACACCGGGGAGCTGTTTTTT. Amino acid sequence: CASSEYSLSELNTGELFF.